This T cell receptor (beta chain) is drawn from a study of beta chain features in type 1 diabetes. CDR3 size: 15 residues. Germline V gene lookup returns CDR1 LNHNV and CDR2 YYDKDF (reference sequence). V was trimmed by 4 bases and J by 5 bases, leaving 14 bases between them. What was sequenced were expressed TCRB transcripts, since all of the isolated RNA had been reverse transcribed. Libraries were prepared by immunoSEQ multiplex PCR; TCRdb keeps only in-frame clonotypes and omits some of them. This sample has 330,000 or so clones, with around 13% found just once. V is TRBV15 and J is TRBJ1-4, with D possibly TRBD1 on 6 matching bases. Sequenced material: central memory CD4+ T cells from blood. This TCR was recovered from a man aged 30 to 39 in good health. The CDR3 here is CATSTDRLQNEKLFF. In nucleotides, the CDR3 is TGTGCCACCAGCACCGACAGGCTCCAGAATGAAAAACTGTTTTTT.